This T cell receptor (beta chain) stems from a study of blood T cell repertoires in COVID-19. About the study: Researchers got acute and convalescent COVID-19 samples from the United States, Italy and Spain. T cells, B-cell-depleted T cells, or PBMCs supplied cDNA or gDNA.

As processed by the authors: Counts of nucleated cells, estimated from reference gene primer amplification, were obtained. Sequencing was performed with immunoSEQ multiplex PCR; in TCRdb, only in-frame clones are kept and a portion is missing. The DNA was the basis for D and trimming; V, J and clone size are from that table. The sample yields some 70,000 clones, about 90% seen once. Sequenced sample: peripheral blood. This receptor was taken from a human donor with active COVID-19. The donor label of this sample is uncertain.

CDR3: CASSVNRVREQYF. Written as DNA, the CDR3 is TGTGCCAGCAGTGTAAACAGGGTCCGCGAGCAGTACTTC. The V and J genes are TRBV28 and TRBJ2-7, with D possibly TRBD1 on 6 matching bases. Germline CDR1 MDHEN, CDR2 SYDVKM. V was cut by 5 bases and J by 6 bases, with 14 bases left in between. The CDR3 length is 13 residues.